A selection of T cell receptor beta chains follows, all from one sample in a study of blood T cell repertoires in COVID-19. Libraries were prepared by immunoSEQ multiplex PCR; TCRdb keeps only in-frame clonotypes and omits some of them. This table has about 180,000 clones, about 84% appearing once. Sequencing used peripheral blood. Every receptor here comes from a human donor in a cohort sampled during active COVID-19. The CDR3 runs from the conserved cysteine through the conserved F or W. D genes are given only for firm matches. Size is omitted from some rows. Given values are once, few, many or a class for expanded clones.

j_call clone_size v_call d_call cdr3_nt cdr3_aa
TRBJ1-1 - TRBV30 - TGTGCCTGGAGTGTTCGTTGGGGGAGGGTAGGGAATAGACCTACAGGGCAGAAGAACACTGAAGCTTTCTTT CAWSVRWGRVGNRPTGQKNTEAFF
TRBJ1-1 once TRBV10-3 - TGTGCCATCAGTGAGGCAGTTATGAACACTGAAGCTTTCTTT CAISEAVMNTEAFF
TRBJ2-6 few TRBV5-1 TRBD1 TGCGCCAGCAGCCCACGGGGGGGACAGGGGTCCCTGTTTGGGGCCAACGTCCTGACTTTC CASSPRGGQGSLFGANVLTF
TRBJ1-1 few TRBV6-6 - TGTGCCAGCGGGAGCACTGAAGCTTTCTTT CASGSTEAFF
TRBJ1-1 - TRBV29-1 TRBD1 TGCAGCGCAACGGGGACAGATAACACTGAAGCTTTCTTT CSATGTDNTEAFF
TRBJ1-5 few TRBV6-6 - TGTGCCAGCAGTTTGAGGGTCTATAGCAATCAGCCCCAGCATTTT CASSLRVYSNQPQHF
TRBJ1-2 - TRBV9 - TGTGCCAGCAGCGCAGGACTTGGAACTAACTATGGCTACACCTTC CASSAGLGTNYGYTF
TRBJ1-1 - TRBV19 - TGTGCCAGTAGTTCTGCCGGGGGTACGGAAGCTTTCTTT CASSSAGGTEAFF
TRBJ1-2 - TRBV7-9 - TGTGCCAGCAGCTTAGCCGGAGGAGACGGAATCTATGGCTACACCTTC CASSLAGGDGIYGYTF
TRBJ2-1 few TRBV5-6 TRBD2 TGTGCCAGCAGCGCCCTAGCGGGGGTGGATGAGCAGTTCTTC CASSALAGVDEQFF
TRBJ1-1 - TRBV25-1 - TGTGCCAGCAGTGAATCTGAGACAGCCCTGGGCACTGAAGCTTTCTTT CASSESETALGTEAFF
TRBJ2-7 - TRBV27 - TGTGCCAGCAGTTTATCGTGGGGGCCTAACGAGCAGTACTTC CASSLSWGPNEQYF
TRBJ2-4 few TRBV3-1/TRBV3-2 - TGTGCCAGCAGCCAAGATATCTTGTTAGCCAAAAACATTCAGTACTTC CASSQDILLAKNIQYF
TRBJ2-1 - TRBV24-1 - TGTGCCACCAGTGATGTGTACAGGGTTCAGAATGAGCAGTTCTTC CATSDVYRVQNEQFF